A selection of T cell receptor beta chains follows, all from one sample in a study of OX40 agonist ivuxolimab in advanced cancers. Method: immunoSEQ multiplex PCR; TCRdb's copy keeps in-frame clones and lacks some. The data show about 40,000 clones, approximately 89% seen once. Sequencing used CD4+ or CD8+ T cells sorted from blood, obtained in a trial of the OX40 agonist ivuxolimab. The source of these receptors is an adult with an advanced solid tumor such as melanoma, head and neck, liver or kidney cancer. CDR3s include the opening cysteine and the closing phenylalanine or tryptophan. Each record gives: V gene, CDR3 length, J gene, clone size, D gene, CDR3 protein, CDR3 DNA. The D gene is left open where the match is weak. For some rows the clone size is stated as once, few or many, or as a class when expanded; others skip it.

v_gene: TRBV27; len: 13; j_gene: TRBJ1-1; abundance: .; d_gene: .; CDR3aa: CASSSTENTEAFF; CDR3nt: TGTGCCAGCAGTTCTACAGAGAACACTGAAGCTTTCTTT
v_gene: TRBV27; len: 14; j_gene: TRBJ2-3; abundance: .; d_gene: .; CDR3aa: CASSPSPGGTLQYF; CDR3nt: TGTGCCAGCAGTCCCTCACCCGGTGGGACTTTGCAGTATTTT
v_gene: TRBV7-9; len: 14; j_gene: TRBJ1-1; abundance: .; d_gene: .; CDR3aa: CASSLTAGGTEAFF; CDR3nt: TGTGCCAGCAGCTTGACAGCCGGGGGCACTGAAGCTTTCTTT
v_gene: TRBV11-2; len: 16; j_gene: TRBJ2-5; abundance: .; d_gene: TRBD1; CDR3aa: CASSYSWEGTGGEQYF; CDR3nt: TGTGCCAGCAGCTATAGTTGGGAAGGGACAGGGGGGGAGCAGTACTTC
v_gene: TRBV4-1; len: 14; j_gene: TRBJ1-1; abundance: once; d_gene: .; CDR3aa: CASSPDSLFSEAFF; CDR3nt: TGCGCCAGCAGCCCGGACTCCCTGTTCTCTGAAGCTTTCTTT
v_gene: TRBV19; len: 14; j_gene: TRBJ2-5; abundance: .; d_gene: .; CDR3aa: CASSITGGSETQYF; CDR3nt: TGTGCCAGTAGTATAACTGGGGGCAGTGAGACCCAGTACTTC
v_gene: TRBV30; len: 10; j_gene: TRBJ2-1; abundance: .; d_gene: .; CDR3aa: CAWRINEQFF; CDR3nt: TGTGCCTGGAGGATCAATGAGCAGTTCTTC
v_gene: TRBV7-6; len: 14; j_gene: TRBJ1-1; abundance: .; d_gene: .; CDR3aa: CASSLSRQNTEAFF; CDR3nt: TGTGCCAGCAGCTTATCACGGCAGAACACTGAAGCTTTCTTT
v_gene: TRBV2; len: 15; j_gene: TRBJ2-1; abundance: .; d_gene: .; CDR3aa: CASSEAGSSYNEQFF; CDR3nt: TGTGCCAGCAGTGAAGCGGGGAGCTCCTACAATGAGCAGTTCTTC
v_gene: TRBV27; len: 15; j_gene: TRBJ1-1; abundance: .; d_gene: .; CDR3aa: CASRDPGVGNTEAFF; CDR3nt: TGTGCCAGCAGAGACCCCGGGGTCGGGAACACTGAAGCTTTCTTT
v_gene: TRBV28; len: 14; j_gene: TRBJ2-1; abundance: once; d_gene: .; CDR3aa: CASSLTGNYNEQFF; CDR3nt: TGTGCCAGCAGTTTAACCGGGAACTACAATGAGCAGTTCTTC
v_gene: TRBV27; len: 16; j_gene: TRBJ2-3; abundance: .; d_gene: .; CDR3aa: CASSLLDSSGTDTQYF; CDR3nt: TGTGCCAGCAGTTTACTCGACAGCTCGGGCACAGATACGCAGTATTTT
v_gene: TRBV7-2; len: 13; j_gene: TRBJ2-7; abundance: .; d_gene: .; CDR3aa: CASSPLTEYEQYF; CDR3nt: TGTGCCAGCAGCCCCCTGACAGAGTACGAGCAGTACTTC
v_gene: TRBV5-4; len: 12; j_gene: TRBJ1-1; abundance: .; d_gene: .; CDR3aa: CASSQSGSQAFF; CDR3nt: TGTGCCAGCAGCCAGAGCGGCTCGCAAGCTTTCTTT
v_gene: TRBV7-7; len: 15; j_gene: TRBJ2-5; abundance: few; d_gene: .; CDR3aa: CASSSNDRTQETQYF; CDR3nt: TGTGCTAGCAGCTCCAATGACAGGACTCAAGAGACCCAGTACTTC